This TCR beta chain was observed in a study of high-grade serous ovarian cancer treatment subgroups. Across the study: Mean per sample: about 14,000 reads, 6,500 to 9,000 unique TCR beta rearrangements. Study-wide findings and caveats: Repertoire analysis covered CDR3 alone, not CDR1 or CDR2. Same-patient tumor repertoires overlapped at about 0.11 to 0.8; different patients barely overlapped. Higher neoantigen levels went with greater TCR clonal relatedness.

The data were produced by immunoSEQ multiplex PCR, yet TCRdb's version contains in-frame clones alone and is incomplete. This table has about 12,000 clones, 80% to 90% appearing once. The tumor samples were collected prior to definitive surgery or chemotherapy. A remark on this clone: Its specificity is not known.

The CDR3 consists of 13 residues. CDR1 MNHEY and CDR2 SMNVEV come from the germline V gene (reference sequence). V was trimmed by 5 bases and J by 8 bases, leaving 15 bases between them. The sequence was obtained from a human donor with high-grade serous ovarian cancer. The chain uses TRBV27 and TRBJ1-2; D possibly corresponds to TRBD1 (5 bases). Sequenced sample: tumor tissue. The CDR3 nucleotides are TGTGCCAGCAGTCCCCTTGACAGTAGGGGCTACACCTTC. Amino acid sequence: CASSPLDSRGYTF.